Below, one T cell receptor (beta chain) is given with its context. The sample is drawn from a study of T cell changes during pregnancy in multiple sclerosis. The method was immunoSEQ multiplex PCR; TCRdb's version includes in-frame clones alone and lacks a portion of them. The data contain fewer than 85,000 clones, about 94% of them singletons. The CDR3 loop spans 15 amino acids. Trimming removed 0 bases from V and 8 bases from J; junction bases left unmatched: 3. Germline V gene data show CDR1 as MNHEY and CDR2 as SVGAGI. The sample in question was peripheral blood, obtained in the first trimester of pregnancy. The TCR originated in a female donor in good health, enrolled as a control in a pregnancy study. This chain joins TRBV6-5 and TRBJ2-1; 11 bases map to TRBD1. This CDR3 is CASSYSGQGVDEQFF. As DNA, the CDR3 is TGTGCCAGCAGTTACTCGGGACAGGGGGTGGATGAGCAGTTCTTC.